The 9 T cell receptor beta chains below were found in one sample sequenced in a study of circulating CD8 cells and anti-PD-1 response in melanoma. Four subsets defined by PD-1 and/or TIGIT were sorted from live CD3+CD8+TCRalphabeta+ cells. Using approximately 15 ng of total RNA, TCR libraries were made with the QIAseq Immune Repertoire TCR panel. One entry per CDR3 protein, called by TCRdb with MiXCR from the reads. The table includes some 500 distinct CDR3 sequences, approximately 11% detected once. Sample: CD8+ T cells from PBMCs, taken at baseline or after one month of anti-PD-1 therapy (not recorded which). The receptors derive from a human donor with melanoma.

This clonotype is large by share. This chain links TRBV4-3 with TRBJ2-7; D may be TRBD1 or TRBD2 (5 bases each). Trimming removed 4 bases at V and 5 bases at J, with 15 bases between. The CDR3 runs to 14 residues. The germline CDR1 and CDR2 sequences are LGHNA and YSLEER. The CDR3 sequence is CASSPRGSSNEQYF. The CDR3 coding sequence is TGCGCCAGCAGCCCGAGGGGCAGTTCGAACGAGCAGTACTTC.

This clonotype ranks as large. The V gene is TRBV20-1, the J gene TRBJ2-1; D unresolved. CDR3 length: 14 residues. Germline V CDR1 and CDR2: DFQATT, SNEGSKA (reference sequence). Trimming took 6 bases from V and 0 from J, leaving 12 bases between them. The CDR3 DNA reads as TGCAGTGCCCCGATCCGGAGCTCCTACAATGAGCAGTTCTTC. Translation gives CSAPIRSSYNEQFF.

Turning to this clonotype: A much bigger clone sits one base away, suggesting this may be a read error. A read error is likely, as this CDR3 ends without the conserved phenylalanine or tryptophan. The chain uses TRBV20-1 and TRBJ1-2, with 8 bases matching TRBD1. The CDR3 contains 12 residues. J gave up 5 bases and V 5 bases, and 4 bases lay outside the gene matches. CDR1 and CDR2 from the germline V gene are DFQATT and SNEGSKA (reference sequence). This CDR3 is CSAPDREYGYTL. CDR3 sequence (DNA): TGCAGTGCTCCGGACAGGGAGTATGGCTACACCCTC.

This clonotype is large (0.1 to 1%). This chain links TRBV25-1 with TRBJ2-3; 7 nucleotides align to TRBD2. The CDR3 covers 13 residues. The junction had 2 bases not matched to a gene; V was cut back by 8 bases and J by 0 bases. Germline CDR1 reads MGHDK; CDR2 reads SYGVNS. The CDR3 spells CASRGESTDTQYF. DNA of the CDR3: TGTGCCAGCCGGGGGGAAAGCACAGATACGCAGTATTTT. Full variable domain (outside the CDR3, taken from reference TRBV25-1 and TRBJ2-3): EADIYQTPRYLVIGTGKKITLECSQTMGHDKMYWYQQDPGMELHLIHYSYGVNSTEKGDLSSESTVSRIRTEHFPLTLESARPSHTSQYLCASRGESTDTQYFGPGTRLTVL.

Judged by abundance, this clonotype is large. The V call is TRBV2, the J call TRBJ2-7; maybe TRBD2 (6 bases). With 6 bases removed from V and 7 bases from J, the gap between germline ends came to 10 bases. Germline-derived CDR1 and CDR2 are SNHLY and FYNNEI. The CDR3 is 11 residues long. The CDR3 loop reads CASSPAGEQYF. In DNA form, the CDR3 reads TGTGCCAGCAGCCCTGCGGGGGAGCAGTACTTC.

This clonotype is labeled as large (0.1 to 1%). The V gene is TRBV7-3, the J gene TRBJ2-1; a weak D match, TRBD2 (5 bases). The CDR3 loop spans 13 amino acids. Trimming stripped 6 bases from V and 2 bases from J, with 8 bases between. The germline V gene encodes CDR1 SGHTA and CDR2 FQGTGA. The DNA for the CDR3 is TGTGCCAGCAGTTTAGCGACCTACAATGAGCAGTTCTTC. Protein: CASSLATYNEQFF.

This clonotype is large. The rearrangement uses TRBV7-2 and TRBJ1-6; weak D call: TRBD1 (6 bases). V gave up 5 bases and J gave up 4 bases, with 12 bases separating them. The CDR3 spans 15 residues. In germline, CDR1 is SGHTA, CDR2 FQGNSA. Written as DNA, the CDR3 is TGTGCCAGCAGCACCCTGGACAGTTATAATTCACCCCTCCACTTT. The encoded protein is CASSTLDSYNSPLHF.

This clonotype rates as large (0.1 to 1%). This chain connects TRBV7-3 to TRBJ2-1; TRBD2 might be the D (5 bases). From germline, CDR1 is SGHTA and CDR2 FQGTGA. V lost 5 bases to trimming and J lost 4 bases, with 18 bases between them. The CDR3 has 16 amino acids. CDR3 region: CASSLQNPAVYNEQFF. In nucleotides, the CDR3 is TGTGCCAGCAGCCTCCAAAACCCAGCGGTATACAATGAGCAGTTCTTC.

The J gene is TRBJ2-1, the V gene TRBV2; TRBD1 aligns across 9 bases. CDR1 SNHLY and CDR2 FYNNEI come from the germline V gene. J was trimmed by 1 base and V by 8 bases; bases with no gene match: 3. This CDR3 has 14 amino acids. The CDR3 sequence: CASATGGSYNEQFF. CDR3 coding DNA: TGTGCCAGCGCGACAGGGGGATCCTACAATGAGCAGTTCTTC.